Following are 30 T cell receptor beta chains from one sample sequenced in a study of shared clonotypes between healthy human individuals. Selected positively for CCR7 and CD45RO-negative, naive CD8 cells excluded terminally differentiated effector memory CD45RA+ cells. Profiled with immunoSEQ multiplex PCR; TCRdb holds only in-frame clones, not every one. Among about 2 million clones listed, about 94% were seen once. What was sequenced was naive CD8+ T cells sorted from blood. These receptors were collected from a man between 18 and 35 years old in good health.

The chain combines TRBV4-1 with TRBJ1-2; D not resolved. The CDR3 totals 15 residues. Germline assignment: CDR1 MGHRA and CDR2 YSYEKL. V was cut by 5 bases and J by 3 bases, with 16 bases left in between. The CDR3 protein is CASSYRASTDYGYTF. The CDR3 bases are TGCGCCAGCAGCTACCGGGCCTCAACGGACTATGGCTACACCTTC.

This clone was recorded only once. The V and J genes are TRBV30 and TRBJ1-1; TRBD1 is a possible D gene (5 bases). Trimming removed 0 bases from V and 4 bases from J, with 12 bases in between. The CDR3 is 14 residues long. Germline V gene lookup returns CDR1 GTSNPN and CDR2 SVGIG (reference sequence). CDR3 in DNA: TGTGCCTGGAGTGTAGGGGCAGGCCCCACTGAAGCTTTCTTT. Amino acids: CAWSVGAGPTEAFF.

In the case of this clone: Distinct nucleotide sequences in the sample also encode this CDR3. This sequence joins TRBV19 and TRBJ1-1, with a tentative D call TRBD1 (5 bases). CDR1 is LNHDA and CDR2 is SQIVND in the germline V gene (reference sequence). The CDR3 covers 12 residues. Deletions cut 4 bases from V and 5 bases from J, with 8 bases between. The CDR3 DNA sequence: TGTGCCAGTAGTAGGGGGGTGACTGAAGCTTTCTTT. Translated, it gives CASSRGVTEAFF. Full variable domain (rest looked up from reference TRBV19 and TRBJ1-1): DGGITQSPKYLFRKEGQNVTLSCEQNLNHDAMYWYRQDPGQGLRLIYYSQIVNDFQKGDIAEGYSVSREKKESFPLTVTSAQKNPTAFYLCASSRGVTEAFFGQGTRLTVV.

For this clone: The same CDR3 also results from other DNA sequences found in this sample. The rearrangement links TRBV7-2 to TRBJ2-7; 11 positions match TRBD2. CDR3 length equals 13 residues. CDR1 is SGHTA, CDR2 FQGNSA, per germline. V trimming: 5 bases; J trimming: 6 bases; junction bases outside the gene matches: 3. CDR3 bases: TGTGCCAGCAGCCTGGGACTAGCGGCCGAGCAGTACTTC. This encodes CASSLGLAAEQYF.

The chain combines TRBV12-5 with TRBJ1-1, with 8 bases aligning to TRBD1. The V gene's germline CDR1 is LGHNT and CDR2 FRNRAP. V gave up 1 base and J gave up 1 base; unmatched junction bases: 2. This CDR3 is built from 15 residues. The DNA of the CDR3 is TGTGCTAGTGGTTTGGGCCAGGGGGCGAACACTGAAGCTTTCTTT. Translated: CASGLGQGANTEAFF.

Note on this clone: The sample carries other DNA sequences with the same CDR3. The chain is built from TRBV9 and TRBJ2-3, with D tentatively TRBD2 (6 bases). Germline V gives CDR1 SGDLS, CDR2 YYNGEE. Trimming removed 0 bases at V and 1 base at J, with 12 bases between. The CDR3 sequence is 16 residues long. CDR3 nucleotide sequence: TGTGCCAGCAGCGTAGAGGGAGGAGGGCGCACAGATACGCAGTATTTT. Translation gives CASSVEGGGRTDTQYF.

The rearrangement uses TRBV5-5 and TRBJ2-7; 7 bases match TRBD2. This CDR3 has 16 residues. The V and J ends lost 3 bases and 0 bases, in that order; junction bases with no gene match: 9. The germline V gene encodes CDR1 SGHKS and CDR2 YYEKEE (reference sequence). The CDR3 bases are TGTGCCAGCAGCTCGTACGGGGGGTATACCTCCTACGAGCAGTACTTC. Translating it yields CASSSYGGYTSYEQYF.

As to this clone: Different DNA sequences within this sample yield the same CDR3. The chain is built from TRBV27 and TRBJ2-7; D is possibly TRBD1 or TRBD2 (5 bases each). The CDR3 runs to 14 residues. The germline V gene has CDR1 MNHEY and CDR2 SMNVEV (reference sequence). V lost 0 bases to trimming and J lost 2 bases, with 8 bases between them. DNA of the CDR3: TGTGCCAGCAGTTTATCACCGGGACCCTACGAGCAGTACTTC. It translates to CASSLSPGPYEQYF.

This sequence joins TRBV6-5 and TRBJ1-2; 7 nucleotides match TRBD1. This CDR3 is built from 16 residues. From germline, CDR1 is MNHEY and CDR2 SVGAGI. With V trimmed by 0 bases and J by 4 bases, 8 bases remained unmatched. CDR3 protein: CASSYSSGDSFYGYTF. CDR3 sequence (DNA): TGTGCCAGCAGTTACTCTTCGGGGGACAGTTTCTATGGCTACACCTTC.

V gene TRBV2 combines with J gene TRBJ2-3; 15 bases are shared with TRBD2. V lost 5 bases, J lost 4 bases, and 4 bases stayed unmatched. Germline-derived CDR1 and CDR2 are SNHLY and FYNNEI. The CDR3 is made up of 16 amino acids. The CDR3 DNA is TGTGCCAGCAGTAGTGGACTAGCGGGGGGGGCAGATACGCAGTATTTT. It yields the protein CASSSGLAGGADTQYF.

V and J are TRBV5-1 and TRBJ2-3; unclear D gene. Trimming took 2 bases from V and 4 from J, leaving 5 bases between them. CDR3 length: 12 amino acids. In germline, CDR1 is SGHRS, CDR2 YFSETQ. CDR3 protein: CASSLTSDTQYF. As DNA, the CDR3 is TGCGCCAGCAGCTTAACTTCAGATACGCAGTATTTT.

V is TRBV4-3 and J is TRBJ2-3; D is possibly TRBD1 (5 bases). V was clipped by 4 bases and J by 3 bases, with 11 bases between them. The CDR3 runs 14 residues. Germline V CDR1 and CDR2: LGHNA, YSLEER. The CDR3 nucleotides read TGCGCCAGCAGCCGAATAGGGGCGACAGATACGCAGTATTTT. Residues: CASSRIGATDTQYF.

The CDR3 DNA reads TGTGCCAGCAGTCCACTAGCGGGAGTTCTAGAGACCCAGTACTTC. It codes for CASSPLAGVLETQYF. The rearrangement uses TRBV6-6 and TRBJ2-5, with TRBD2 matching 11 bases. There are 15 residues in the CDR3. Trimming cost V 5 bases and J 4 bases; bases outside gene matches: 6. Germline loops: CDR1 MNHNY, CDR2 SVGAGI (reference sequence).

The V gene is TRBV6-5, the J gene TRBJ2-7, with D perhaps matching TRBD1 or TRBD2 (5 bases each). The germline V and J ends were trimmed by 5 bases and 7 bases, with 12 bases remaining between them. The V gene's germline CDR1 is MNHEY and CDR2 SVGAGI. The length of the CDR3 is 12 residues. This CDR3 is CASSVYGTEQYF. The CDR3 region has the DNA TGTGCCAGCAGTGTATACGGGACGGAGCAGTACTTC.

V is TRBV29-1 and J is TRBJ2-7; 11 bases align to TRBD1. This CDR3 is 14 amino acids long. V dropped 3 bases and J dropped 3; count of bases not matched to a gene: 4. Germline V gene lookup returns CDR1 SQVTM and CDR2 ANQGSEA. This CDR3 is CSVEAGTGGYEQYF. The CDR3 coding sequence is TGCAGCGTTGAGGCCGGGACAGGGGGCTACGAGCAGTACTTC.

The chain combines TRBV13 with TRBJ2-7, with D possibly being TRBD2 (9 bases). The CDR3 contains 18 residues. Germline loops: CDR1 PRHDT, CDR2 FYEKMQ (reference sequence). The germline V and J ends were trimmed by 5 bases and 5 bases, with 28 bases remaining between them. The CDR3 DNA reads TGTGCCAGCAGCCCGGGACAGGTACTAGCGGGCTACAACCACGAGCAGTACTTC. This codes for CASSPGQVLAGYNHEQYF.

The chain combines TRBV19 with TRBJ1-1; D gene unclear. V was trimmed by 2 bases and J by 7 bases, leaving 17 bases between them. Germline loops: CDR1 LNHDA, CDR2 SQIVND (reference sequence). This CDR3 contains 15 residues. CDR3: CASSIQSIGRVEAFF. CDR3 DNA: TGTGCCAGTAGTATACAGAGTATCGGTCGGGTTGAAGCTTTCTTT.

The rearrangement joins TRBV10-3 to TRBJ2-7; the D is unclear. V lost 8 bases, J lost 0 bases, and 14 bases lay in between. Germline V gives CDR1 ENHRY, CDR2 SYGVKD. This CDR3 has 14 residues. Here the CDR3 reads CAIPKERGSYEQYF. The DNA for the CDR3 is TGTGCCATCCCCAAGGAGCGCGGCTCCTACGAGCAGTACTTC.

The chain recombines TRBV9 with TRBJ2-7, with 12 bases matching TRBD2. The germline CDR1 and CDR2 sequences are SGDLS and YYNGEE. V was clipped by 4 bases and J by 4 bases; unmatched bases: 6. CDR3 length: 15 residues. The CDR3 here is CASSPLAGGLYEQYF. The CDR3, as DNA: TGTGCCAGCAGCCCCCTAGCGGGAGGGCTATACGAGCAGTACTTC.

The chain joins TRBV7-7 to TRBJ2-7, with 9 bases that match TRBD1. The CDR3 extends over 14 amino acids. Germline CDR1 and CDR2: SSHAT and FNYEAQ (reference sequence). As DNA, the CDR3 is TGTGCTAGCTCTACAGGGGGCGAGTCCTACGAGCAGTACTTC. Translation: CASSTGGESYEQYF.

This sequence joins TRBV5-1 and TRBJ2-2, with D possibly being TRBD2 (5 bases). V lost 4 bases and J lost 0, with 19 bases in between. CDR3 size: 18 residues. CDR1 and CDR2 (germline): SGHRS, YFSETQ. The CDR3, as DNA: TGCGCCAGCAGCCTCGGTCCTACGCGGGCCGCGAACACCGGGGAGCTGTTTTTT. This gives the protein CASSLGPTRAANTGELFF. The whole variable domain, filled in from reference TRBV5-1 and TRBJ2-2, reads KAGVTQTPRYLIKTRGQQVTLSCSPISGHRSVSWYQQTPGQGLQFLFEYFSETQRNKGNFPGRFSGRQFSNSRSEMNVSTLELGDSALYLCASSLGPTRAANTGELFFGEGSRLTVL.

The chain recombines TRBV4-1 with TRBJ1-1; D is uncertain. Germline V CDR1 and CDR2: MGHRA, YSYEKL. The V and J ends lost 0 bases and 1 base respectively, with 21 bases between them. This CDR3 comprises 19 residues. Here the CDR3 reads CASSQDAPLSGPGNTEAFF. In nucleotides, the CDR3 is TGCGCCAGCAGCCAAGATGCTCCCTTGTCAGGACCTGGGAACACTGAAGCTTTCTTT.

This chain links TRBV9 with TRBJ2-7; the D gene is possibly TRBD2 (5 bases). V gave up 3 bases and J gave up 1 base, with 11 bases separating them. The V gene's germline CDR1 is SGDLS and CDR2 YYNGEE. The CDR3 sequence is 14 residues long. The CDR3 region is CASSEGDGSYEQYF. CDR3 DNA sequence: TGTGCCAGCAGCGAGGGAGACGGGTCCTACGAGCAGTACTTC.

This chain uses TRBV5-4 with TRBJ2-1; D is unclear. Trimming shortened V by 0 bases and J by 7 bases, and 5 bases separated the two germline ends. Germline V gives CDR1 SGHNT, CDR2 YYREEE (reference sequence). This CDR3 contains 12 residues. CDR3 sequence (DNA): TGTGCCAGCAGCTTGGCGCTGAATGAGCAGTTCTTC. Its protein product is CASSLALNEQFF.

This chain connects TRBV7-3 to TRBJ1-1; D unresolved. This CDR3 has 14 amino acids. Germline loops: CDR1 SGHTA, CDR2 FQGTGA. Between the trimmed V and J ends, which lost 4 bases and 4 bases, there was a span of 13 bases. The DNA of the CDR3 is TGTGCCAGCAGCTCTCGGGGTGGAACCACTGAAGCTTTCTTT. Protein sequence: CASSSRGGTTEAFF.

CDR3 nucleotide sequence: TGTGCCAGCAGCCCCGAGGGGGGGCTGAGGGGTGAAAACTCCTACGAGCAGTACTTC. Translated, it gives CASSPEGGLRGENSYEQYF. V is TRBV5-6 and J is TRBJ2-7, with D tentatively TRBD2 (7 bases). Germline assignment: CDR1 SGHDT and CDR2 YYEEEE. The CDR3 consists of 19 residues. V gave up 4 bases and J gave up 0 bases, with 26 bases separating them. Together with reference TRBV5-6 and TRBJ2-7, the CDR3 gives the full variable domain: DAGVTQSPTHLIKTRGQQVTLRCSPKSGHDTVSWYQQALGQGPQFIFQYYEEEERQRGNFPDRFSGHQFPNYSSELNVNALLLGDSALYLCASSPEGGLRGENSYEQYFGPGTRLTVT.

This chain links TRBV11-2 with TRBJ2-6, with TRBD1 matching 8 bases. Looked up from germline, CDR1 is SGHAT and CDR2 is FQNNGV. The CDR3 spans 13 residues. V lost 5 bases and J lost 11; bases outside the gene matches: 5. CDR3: CASSIDRGHVLTF. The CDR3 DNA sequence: TGTGCCAGCAGCATCGACAGGGGACACGTCCTGACTTTC.

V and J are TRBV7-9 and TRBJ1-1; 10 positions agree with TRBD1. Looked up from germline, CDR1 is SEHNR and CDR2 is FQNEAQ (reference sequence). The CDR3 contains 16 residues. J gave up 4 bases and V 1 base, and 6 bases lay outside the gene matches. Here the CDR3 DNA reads TGTGCCAGCAGCTTAGAGCTGGGACAGGGGCCCACTGAAGCTTTCTTT. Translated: CASSLELGQGPTEAFF.

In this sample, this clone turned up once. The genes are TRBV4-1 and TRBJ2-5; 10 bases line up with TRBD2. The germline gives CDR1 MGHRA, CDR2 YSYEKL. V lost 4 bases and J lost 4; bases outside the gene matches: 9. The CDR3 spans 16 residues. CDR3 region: CASSREGAGGRETQYF. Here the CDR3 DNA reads TGCGCCAGCAGCCGGGAAGGAGCGGGGGGGCGAGAGACCCAGTACTTC.

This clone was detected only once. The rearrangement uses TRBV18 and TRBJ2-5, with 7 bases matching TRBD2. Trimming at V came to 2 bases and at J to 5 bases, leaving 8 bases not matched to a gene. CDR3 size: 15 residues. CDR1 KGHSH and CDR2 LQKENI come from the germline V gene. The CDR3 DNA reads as TGTGCCAGCTCACCAAGCGGGGAGTCTCCTGAGACCCAGTACTTC. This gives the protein CASSPSGESPETQYF.